This T cell receptor (beta chain) derives from a study of blood T cell repertoires in COVID-19. Concerning this clone itself: This same CDR3 is encoded by further DNA sequences in the sample.

The data were produced by immunoSEQ multiplex PCR, yet TCRdb's version contains in-frame clones alone and is incomplete. The data contain more than 300,000 clones, over 85% of them singletons. This CDR3 has 13 amino acids. Germline V lookup: CDR1 SNHLY, CDR2 FYNNEI. The V end lost 4 bases, the J end lost 1 base, and 7 bases lay between the germline ends. V is TRBV2 and J is TRBJ2-5, with D perhaps TRBD1 (6 bases). Sequencing was carried out using peripheral blood. The clonotype comes from a woman aged 30 to 39 with COVID-19, enrolled during active disease. The CDR3 coding sequence is TGTGCCAGCAGTGGGACAGCCCAAGAGACCCAGTACTTC. Residues: CASSGTAQETQYF.